Listed below are T cell receptor beta chains from one sample, sequenced in a study of T cells in Graves' hyperthyroidism and ophthalmopathy. TCRdb fed the multiplex PCR reads into MiXCR, producing one record per CDR3 protein. The repertoire holds 450,000 to 650,000 distinct CDR3 sequences, with 20% as singletons. Sequences were obtained from blood. These TCRs come from a man aged 18 to 29 with Graves' hyperthyroidism. Both conserved end residues are part of each CDR3. Each record gives: clone size, V gene, D gene, J gene, CDR3 protein, CDR3 DNA. A D gene is named only where the DNA matches it firmly. Clone size, where shown, is once, few, many, or a class for clones that have expanded.

abundance: many
v_gene: TRBV27
d_gene: -
j_gene: TRBJ1-1
CDR3aa: CASSFKPNVNTEAFF
CDR3nt: TGTGCCAGCAGTTTTAAGCCGAACGTGAACACTGAAGCTTTCTTT

abundance: many
v_gene: TRBV2
d_gene: -
j_gene: TRBJ1-2
CDR3aa: CASSAAASYGYTF
CDR3nt: TGTGCCAGCAGTGCGGCAGCGTCCTATGGCTACACCTTC

abundance: few
v_gene: TRBV6-1
d_gene: TRBD1
j_gene: TRBJ2-7
CDR3aa: CASRPGTGGYEQYF
CDR3nt: TGTGCCAGCAGGCCCGGGACAGGGGGATACGAGCAGTACTTC

abundance: many
v_gene: TRBV11-1
d_gene: TRBD1
j_gene: TRBJ1-1
CDR3aa: CASSALDREAFF
CDR3nt: TGTGCCAGCAGCGCACTGGACAGGGAAGCTTTCTTT

abundance: many
v_gene: TRBV24-1
d_gene: -
j_gene: TRBJ1-1
CDR3aa: CATSDRPPHGDTEAFF
CDR3nt: TGTGCCACCAGTGATCGCCCCCCCCACGGGGACACTGAAGCTTTCTTT

abundance: many
v_gene: TRBV20-1
d_gene: TRBD2
j_gene: TRBJ2-7
CDR3aa: CSARAIMVTSGGGPHYF
CDR3nt: TGCAGTGCTAGAGCGATCATGGTGACTAGCGGGGGGGGCCCGCATTACTTC

abundance: many
v_gene: TRBV27
d_gene: -
j_gene: TRBJ1-5
CDR3aa: CASSRAGSSNQPQHF
CDR3nt: TGTGCCAGCAGTCGGGCGGGATCGAGCAATCAGCCCCAGCATTTT

abundance: many
v_gene: TRBV27
d_gene: -
j_gene: TRBJ1-1
CDR3aa: CASSFSDSSEAFF
CDR3nt: TGTGCCAGCAGTTTCTCGGACAGCTCTGAAGCTTTCTTT

abundance: few
v_gene: TRBV13
d_gene: -
j_gene: TRBJ1-5
CDR3aa: CASSSSQGPNQPQHF
CDR3nt: TGTGCCAGCAGCTCCAGCCAGGGGCCAAATCAGCCCCAGCATTTT

abundance: many
v_gene: TRBV12-3/TRBV12-4
d_gene: -
j_gene: TRBJ1-2
CDR3aa: CASSLLGIPDTF
CDR3nt: TGTGCCAGCAGCTTATTAGGAATCCCCGACACCTTC

abundance: -
v_gene: TRBV6-5
d_gene: -
j_gene: TRBJ1-1
CDR3aa: CASSWLDRKGEAFF
CDR3nt: TGTGCCAGCAGTTGGTTGGACAGAAAGGGTGAAGCTTTCTTT

abundance: few
v_gene: TRBV5-1
d_gene: TRBD1
j_gene: TRBJ2-7
CDR3aa: CASSMGQAFPSYEQYF
CDR3nt: TGCGCCAGCAGCATGGGACAGGCCTTTCCCTCCTACGAGCAGTACTTC

abundance: -
v_gene: TRBV11-2
d_gene: -
j_gene: TRBJ1-2
CDR3aa: CASSLVPGFGYTF
CDR3nt: TGTGCCAGCAGCTTAGTCCCAGGGTTTGGCTACACCTTC